This T cell receptor (beta chain) was profiled in a study of control samples from healthy donors and cancer patients. The germline V and J ends were trimmed by 0 bases and 2 bases, with 9 bases remaining between them. This CDR3 has 15 amino acids. The germline CDR1 and CDR2 sequences are SGHDT and YYEEEE. Measured with immunoSEQ multiplex PCR; TCRdb has only the in-frame clones, and not every one. The sample lists about 79,000 clones; over 85% were seen once. The TCR sequence derives from a woman in her thirties or forties with lung cancer. The chain combines TRBV5-6 with TRBJ2-1; D call uncertain. Sequenced sample: PBMCs. The CDR3 DNA follows: TGTGCCAGCAGCTTGGGTGGCTCAACCTACAATGAGCAGTTCTTC. Translation gives CASSLGGSTYNEQFF. The whole variable domain, remainder taken from reference TRBV5-6 and TRBJ2-1, is DAGVTQSPTHLIKTRGQQVTLRCSPKSGHDTVSWYQQALGQGPQFIFQYYEEEERQRGNFPDRFSGHQFPNYSSELNVNALLLGDSALYLCASSLGGSTYNEQFFGPGTRLTVL.